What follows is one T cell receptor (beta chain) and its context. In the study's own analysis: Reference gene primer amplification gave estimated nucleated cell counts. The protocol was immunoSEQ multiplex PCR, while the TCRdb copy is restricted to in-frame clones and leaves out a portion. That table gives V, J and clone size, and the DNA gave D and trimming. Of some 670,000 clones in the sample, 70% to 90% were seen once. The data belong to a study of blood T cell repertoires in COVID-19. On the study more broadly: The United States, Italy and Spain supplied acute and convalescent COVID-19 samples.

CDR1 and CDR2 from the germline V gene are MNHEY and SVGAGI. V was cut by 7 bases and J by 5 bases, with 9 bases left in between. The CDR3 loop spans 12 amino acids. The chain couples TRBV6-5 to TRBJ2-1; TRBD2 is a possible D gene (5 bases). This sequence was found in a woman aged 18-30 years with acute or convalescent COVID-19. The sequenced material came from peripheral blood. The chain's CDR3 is CASTRADNEQFF. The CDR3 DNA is TGTGCCAGCACGCGGGCGGACAATGAGCAGTTCTTC.